This TCR beta chain emerged from a study of shared clonotypes between healthy human individuals. Study-wide findings and caveats: Naive subsets generally had larger estimated richness than memory subsets. An anticipated effect of sequencing depth on clonotype sharing among donors was recognized.

Comments on this clone: The antigen is unknown.

An even split of each subset's genomic DNA across several immunoSEQ plates was performed. Each sorted subset replicate got 200 ng genomic DNA, 30,000 or so genomes. Sequenced by immunoSEQ multiplex PCR; TCRdb stores in-frame clones only, minus some. The data show about 800,000 clones, with about 96% seen just once and less than 0.3% held by the top ten. V was trimmed by 3 bases and J by 12 bases, leaving 18 bases between them. The CDR3 consists of 14 residues. The germline V gene has CDR1 SNHLY and CDR2 FYNNEI. CD8 cells classed as naive were CD45RO-negative and positively selected for CCR7, excluding terminally differentiated effector memory CD45RA+ cells.

The rearrangement links TRBV2 to TRBJ1-3; D call uncertain. The receptor was isolated from a man younger than 45 in good health. Sequences were obtained from naive CD8+ T cells sorted from blood. The CDR3 coding sequence is TGTGCCAGCAGTGACCCGGTCCGAGTGGGTCACATATATTTT. Amino acids: CASSDPVRVGHIYF.